This TCR beta chain was captured in a study of T cell responses to AZD1222 COVID-19 vaccine. Produced via immunoSEQ multiplex PCR; TCRdb's table is partial and in-frame only. The profile shows 130,000 or so clones, more than 80% of them singletons. The TCR originated in an adult in good health. The source was peripheral blood, collected on day 0 of MenACWY control vaccination.

The CDR3 bases are TGTGCCAGCAGTGAGGGCCGGGGGACTGAAGCTTTCTTT. This encodes CASSEGRGTEAFF. V is TRBV2 and J is TRBJ1-1, with D possibly matching TRBD1 (5 bases). Trimming removed 3 bases at V and 5 bases at J, with 10 bases between. There are 13 residues in the CDR3. Germline V gene data show CDR1 as SNHLY and CDR2 as FYNNEI. Supplemented by reference TRBV2 and TRBJ1-1, the full variable domain reads EPEVTQTPSHQVTQMGQEVILRCVPISNHLYFYWYRQILGQKVEFLVSFYNNEISEKSEIFDDQFSVERPDGSNFTLKIRSTKLEDSAMYFCASSEGRGTEAFFGQGTRLTVV.